This entry lists 7 T cell receptor beta chains sequenced from one sample in a study of blood T cells in healthy people across ages. Alongside a J-beta primer mix, a sample-barcoded 5' primer served in a second PCR lasting 7 to 11 cycles. TCRdb ran MiXCR on the 5' RACE reads and lists one entry per CDR3 protein. The sample includes approximately 690,000 distinct CDR3 sequences, 40% to 45% seen only once; the top ten take around 30%. The sample taken for sequencing was blood. The receptor source for this set is an elderly man in good health.

The table lists this clonotype with a few counts. The genes are TRBV6-2 or TRBV6-3 and TRBJ2-1; no clear D gene. V lost 1 base and J lost 5, with 6 bases in between. The CDR3 consists of 13 residues. Germline CDR1 is MNHEY and CDR2 is SVGEGT. The CDR3 sequence is CASSYLYNNEQFF. CDR3 bases: TGTGCCAGCAGTTACTTATATAACAATGAGCAGTTCTTC.

The V gene is TRBV6-1, the J gene TRBJ2-7, with D perhaps TRBD1 (7 bases). CDR3 length: 19 amino acids. From germline, CDR1 is MNHNS and CDR2 SASEGT. V was trimmed by 6 bases and J by 0 bases, leaving 27 bases between them. In DNA, the CDR3 is TGTGCCAGCAGCCTAAGAGGATCCAGGGGGGCGGGGAGCTCCTACGAGCAGTACTTC. Amino acid sequence: CASSLRGSRGAGSSYEQYF.

This clonotype was found once. The chain is built from TRBV4-3 and TRBJ2-7; D perhaps matches TRBD1 (7 bases). There are 17 residues in the CDR3. Germline CDR1 is LGHNA and CDR2 is YSLEER. Trimming took 1 base from V and 0 from J, leaving 16 bases between them. The DNA for the CDR3 is TGCGCCAGCAGCCAAGGACAGGGTGGGGGGAGCTCCTACGAGCAGTACTTC. Its translation: CASSQGQGGGSSYEQYF.

The J gene is TRBJ2-2, the V gene TRBV6-2 or TRBV6-3; unclear D gene. Germline CDR1 MNHEY, CDR2 SVGEGT. Trimming removed 4 bases at V and 5 bases at J, with 11 bases between. The length of the CDR3 is 14 residues. DNA of the CDR3: TGTGCCAGCAGTTTTCATTCTGAGACCGGGGAGCTGTTTTTT. Amino acids: CASSFHSETGELFF.

This clonotype was counted at least ten times. The chain employs TRBV7-2 and TRBJ2-6; D may match TRBD1 or TRBD2 (5 bases each). Germline V gene data show CDR1 as SGHTA and CDR2 as FQGNSA. This CDR3 has 17 residues. With 5 bases removed from V and 0 bases from J, the gap between germline ends came to 14 bases. Here the CDR3 reads CASSLSGQSSGANVLTF. The CDR3, as DNA: TGTGCCAGCAGCCTTTCGGGGCAGTCCTCTGGGGCCAACGTCCTGACTTTC. Based on the CDR3 plus reference TRBV7-2 and TRBJ2-6, the full variable domain is GAGVSQSPSNKVTEKGKDVELRCDPISGHTALYWYRQSLGQGLEFLIYFQGNSAPDKSGLPSDRFSAERTGGSVSTLTIQRTQQEDSAVYLCASSLSGQSSGANVLTFGAGSRLTVL.

This clonotype has just a few counts. The chain carries TRBV9 and TRBJ2-1; tentative D call: TRBD1 (6 bases). The end of the DNA aligns better with TRBJ2-7, so the J call may be wrong. Germline-derived CDR1 and CDR2 are SGDLS and YYNGEE. The CDR3 spans 17 residues. Written as DNA, the CDR3 is TGTGCCAGCAGCGACCCCGGACAGACGAGCTCCTACAATGAGCAGTACTTC. This gives the protein CASSDPGQTSSYNEQYF.

The chain employs TRBV18 and TRBJ2-7; D is perhaps TRBD1 (5 bases). Germline CDR1 and CDR2: KGHSH and LQKENI. The V and J ends lost 2 bases and 3 bases respectively, with 11 bases between them. CDR3 length equals 14 residues. CDR3 sequence reads: CASSPRGMVYEQYF. The DNA for the CDR3 is TGTGCCAGCTCACCAAGGGGTATGGTCTACGAGCAGTACTTC.